Each of the 25 T cell receptor beta chains below was sequenced from the same sample in a study of T-cell reconstitution after alpha-beta-depleted transplantation in children (dated by TCRdb to about 2016). Libraries came from PCR. Sequenced on an Illumina HiSeq 2500. Molecular barcoding was employed in the preparation of TCR libraries, with unique molecular identifiers being used to normalize TCRbeta repertoire quantification. TCRdb's own reprocessing of the public reads used fastp at Q25 and MiXCR and kept productive beta chains. Rows matching on CDR3 protein sequence are summarized as one entry with the most common DNA and genes. The sample yields some 590,000 distinct CDR3 sequences; 10% to 13% were counted once. The top ten constitute 3.5% to 5% of the sample. The sequencing used PBMCs from the stem cell graft donor, collected from the stem cell graft. All receptors derive from a human donor who donated a stem cell graft to a child with acute myeloid leukemia.

This clonotype showed up just a few times. This chain joins TRBV14 and TRBJ2-5; D call uncertain. In germline, CDR1 is SGHDN, CDR2 FVKESK. Trimming took off 3 bases at V and 5 bases at J, with 4 bases between the two ends. The CDR3 runs 11 residues. CDR3 coding DNA: TGTGCCAGCAGCCAGTGGGAGACCCAGTACTTC. Translation: CASSQWETQYF.

To note about this clonotype: This may come from a read error, since a much larger clone is one base off. This likely comes from a read error, as the CDR3 has no conserved phenylalanine or tryptophan at its end. This chain links TRBV20-1 with TRBJ2-7; TRBD2 matches at 8 bases. CDR1 is DFQATT, CDR2 SNEGSKA, per germline (reference sequence). V shed 7 bases, J shed 1 base, and the junction held 6 bases outside the gene matches. This CDR3 region has 13 residues. The CDR3 is CSGASGPSYEQYY. Here the CDR3 DNA reads TGCAGTGGGGCTAGCGGGCCTTCCTACGAGCAGTACTAC.

This clonotype has just a few counts. The chain couples TRBV24-1 to TRBJ2-7; weak D call: TRBD2 (6 bases). The CDR3 is 13 residues long. In germline, CDR1 is KGHDR, CDR2 SFDVKD. Trimming cost V 9 bases and J 7 bases, with 18 bases left between them. This CDR3 is CATEGLAGQEQYF. CDR3 nucleotide sequence: TGTGCCACCGAGGGATTGGCGGGGCAAGAGCAGTACTTC.

This clonotype appeared a few times. This chain uses TRBV14 with TRBJ2-2; D is possibly TRBD2 (5 bases). V was trimmed by 2 bases and J by 8 bases, leaving 12 bases between them. The CDR3 extends over 14 amino acids. Germline V CDR1 and CDR2: SGHDN, FVKESK. The DNA of the CDR3 is TGTGCCAGCAGCCAAAATATAGCGTCTGGGGAGCTGTTTTTT. It codes for CASSQNIASGELFF.

The rearrangement links TRBV28 to TRBJ1-2; D is ambiguous. Germline CDR1 and CDR2: MDHEN and SYDVKM. V shed 1 base and J shed 6 bases, with 9 bases lying between them. This CDR3 is 13 amino acids long. The CDR3 loop reads CASSLFSANGYTF. As DNA, the CDR3 is TGTGCCAGCAGTTTATTCAGTGCGAATGGCTACACCTTC.

Only a few counts were recorded for this clonotype. The rearrangement links TRBV7-8 to TRBJ2-5; the D gene is possibly TRBD2 (5 bases). The CDR3 is 14 residues long. V was cut by 2 bases and J by 7 bases, with 14 bases left in between. Germline V gene data show CDR1 as SGHVS and CDR2 as FQNEAQ. The CDR3 bases are TGTGCCAGCAGCTTATCCCGGGGAAGCGGGACCCAGTACTTC. Protein: CASSLSRGSGTQYF.

The chain employs TRBV15 and TRBJ2-5; D is ambiguous. CDR3 length: 12 amino acids. The ends were cut back, 0 bases at V and 4 bases at J, with 3 bases in the middle. The germline V gene encodes CDR1 LNHNV and CDR2 YYDKDF (reference sequence). The CDR3 nucleotides are TGTGCCACCAGCAGAGAAGGAGAGACCCAGTACTTC. Amino acids: CATSREGETQYF. Filled out from reference TRBV15 and TRBJ2-5, the complete variable domain reads DAMVIQNPRYQVTQFGKPVTLSCSQTLNHNVMYWYQQKSSQAPKLLFHYYDKDFNNEADTPDNFQSRRPNTSFCFLDIRSPGLGDTAMYLCATSREGETQYFGPGTRLLVL.

The rearrangement uses TRBV6-2 or TRBV6-3 and TRBJ2-7; D gene unclear. The CDR3 consists of 14 residues. V was pared by 4 bases and J by 2 bases, with 12 bases between. Germline V gene sequence: CDR1 MNHEY, CDR2 SVGEGT. CDR3 loop: CASSWNSPTYEQYF. DNA of the CDR3: TGTGCCAGCAGTTGGAACAGCCCTACCTACGAGCAGTACTTC.

This clonotype was seen at least ten times. The genes are TRBV7-3 and TRBJ2-2; TRBD1 aligns across 7 bases. The CDR3 is made up of 16 amino acids. CDR1 is SGHTA and CDR2 is FQGTGA in the germline V gene. The junction had 6 bases not matched to a gene; V was cut back by 5 bases and J by 0 bases. The CDR3 nucleotides read TGTGCCAGCAGCCCCAGCCAGGGGGCGAACACCGGGGAGCTGTTTTTT. Translated, it gives CASSPSQGANTGELFF.

The chain recombines TRBV5-1 with TRBJ2-1; TRBD1 is a possible D gene (5 bases). V lost 4 bases to trimming and J lost 4 bases, with 12 bases between them. The CDR3 spans 14 residues. Germline values: CDR1 SGHRS, CDR2 YFSETQ. CDR3 coding DNA: TGCGCCAGCAGCCCCGACAGCGCTTACAATGAGCAGTTCTTC. The encoded protein is CASSPDSAYNEQFF.

This clonotype was picked up many times. V usage is TRBV29-1 and J usage is TRBJ2-1; TRBD2 agrees at 7 bases. Germline trimming cut 4 bases from V and 3 bases from J; bases unmatched to any gene: 6. Germline lookup yields CDR1 SQVTM and CDR2 ANQGSEA. This CDR3 has 14 residues. The CDR3 protein is CSVGQRGYYNEQFF. DNA for the CDR3: TGCAGCGTTGGTCAGCGGGGATACTACAATGAGCAGTTCTTC.

This clonotype has a handful of counts. V is TRBV6-1 and J is TRBJ2-7; 9 positions match TRBD2. The germline CDR1 and CDR2 sequences are MNHNS and SASEGT. The CDR3 is 14 residues long. The V gene end was trimmed by 5 bases and the J gene end by 3 bases; junction bases not matched to a gene: 5. Here the CDR3 DNA reads TGTGCCAGCAGTCCGGCGGGAGGGGGCTACGAGCAGTACTTC. This sequence encodes CASSPAGGGYEQYF.

This clonotype appeared many times. The rearrangement uses TRBV7-2 and TRBJ2-7; D gene ambiguous. Trimming stripped 1 base from V and 6 bases from J, with 7 bases between. CDR1 is SGHTA, CDR2 FQGNSA, per germline. The CDR3 contains 12 residues. CDR3 protein: CASSLVSSEQYF. CDR3 DNA sequence: TGTGCCAGCAGCTTAGTTTCAAGCGAGCAGTACTTC.

This clonotype was counted only a few times. The rearrangement links TRBV10-3 to TRBJ2-2; 11 positions agree with TRBD2. V lost 4 bases and J lost 0; bases outside the gene matches: 7. CDR3 length: 18 amino acids. CDR1 and CDR2 (germline): ENHRY, SYGVKD. The CDR3 sequence is CAISVKLAGGANTGELFF. CDR3 bases: TGTGCCATCAGTGTAAAGCTAGCGGGAGGAGCGAACACCGGGGAGCTGTTTTTT.

This clonotype was found many times. The rearrangement uses TRBV5-1 and TRBJ2-5; TRBD1 matches 8 bases. With V trimmed by 4 bases and J by 7 bases, 9 bases remained unmatched. The CDR3 loop spans 14 amino acids. The germline gives CDR1 SGHRS, CDR2 YFSETQ. This CDR3 reads CASSVTGGRGTQYF. The CDR3 coding sequence is TGCGCCAGCAGCGTAACAGGGGGACGCGGGACCCAGTACTTC.

This clonotype was counted a few times. The V and J genes are TRBV25-1 and TRBJ2-3; 7 bases align to TRBD2. The CDR3 is 14 amino acids. The V gene end was trimmed by 5 bases and the J gene end by 5 bases; junction bases not matched to a gene: 7. The germline gives CDR1 MGHDK, CDR2 SYGVNS. The CDR3 sequence is CASSFEGRGDTQYF. The CDR3 DNA is TGTGCCAGCAGTTTCGAGGGGAGGGGAGATACGCAGTATTTT.

This clonotype has more than one count but fewer than ten. V usage is TRBV5-1 and J usage is TRBJ2-7, with 7 bases identical to TRBD1. There are 16 residues in the CDR3. Germline V gene sequence: CDR1 SGHRS, CDR2 YFSETQ. The V gene end was trimmed by 0 bases and the J gene end by 0 bases; junction bases not matched to a gene: 6. CDR3 coding DNA: TGCGCCAGCAGCTTGGTGACCCGGGACAGCTCCTACGAGCAGTACTTC. This translates into CASSLVTRDSSYEQYF.

The rearrangement links TRBV4-3 to TRBJ2-1; 8 bases line up with TRBD1. The trim removed 0 bases at V and 2 bases at J, leaving 3 bases unmatched. Looked up from germline, CDR1 is LGHNA and CDR2 is YSLEER. The CDR3 extends over 16 amino acids. The CDR3 DNA reads as TGCGCCAGCAGCCAAGATGGCAGGGGGCCCTACAATGAGCAGTTCTTC. Protein sequence: CASSQDGRGPYNEQFF.

This clonotype occurred a few times. The rearrangement joins TRBV20-1 to TRBJ2-1, with 8 bases lining up with TRBD2. The CDR3 is 16 residues long. V shed 5 bases and J 0 bases; nucleotides not matched to a gene: 9. Germline V gene data show CDR1 as DFQATT and CDR2 as SNEGSKA (reference sequence). The CDR3 region has the DNA TGCAGTGCTCCCCCTACTAGCGGAAGCTCCTACAATGAGCAGTTCTTC. Residues: CSAPPTSGSSYNEQFF.

This clonotype occurred a few times. V gene TRBV18 combines with J gene TRBJ2-7; TRBD2 matches 7 bases. The J segment lost 2 bases and the V segment lost 4 bases, leaving 11 bases of the junction unmatched. The CDR3 is 16 amino acids. Germline loops: CDR1 KGHSH, CDR2 LQKENI. CDR3 in amino acids: CASSLLIAGQTYEQYF. CDR3 sequence (DNA): TGTGCCAGCTCACTTCTGATAGCGGGCCAGACCTACGAGCAGTACTTC.

This clonotype was recorded a few times. The chain uses TRBV12-3 or TRBV12-4 and TRBJ2-7; 8 positions agree with TRBD1. V lost 6 bases to trimming and J lost 7 bases; unmatched junction nucleotides: 8. There are 13 residues in the CDR3. CDR3 sequence reads: CASRPTGVEEQYF. In DNA, the CDR3 is TGTGCCAGCAGGCCGACAGGGGTGGAAGAGCAGTACTTC.

The table lists this clonotype with a few counts. The rearrangement joins TRBV15 to TRBJ2-1; D is perhaps TRBD1 or TRBD2 (6 bases each). The CDR3 runs 21 residues. The V gene lost 0 bases and the J gene lost 0 bases, with 24 bases spanning the gap. CDR1 is LNHNV and CDR2 is YYDKDF in the germline V gene (reference sequence). Written as DNA, the CDR3 is TGTGCCACCAGCAGAGAGAAGGGGGGTGGTAGGTTGAGCGCCTCCTACAATGAGCAGTTCTTC. Translated, it gives CATSREKGGGRLSASYNEQFF.

In its sample, this clonotype was seen many times. CDR3 bases: TGTGCCAGCACTTACAGACAGGCGTCCTACGAGCAGTACTTC. As protein: CASTYRQASYEQYF. The chain has TRBV18 and TRBJ2-7; D perhaps matches TRBD1 (6 bases). Deletions cut 8 bases from V and 1 base from J, with 15 bases between. The CDR3 is made up of 14 amino acids. Germline CDR1 KGHSH, CDR2 LQKENI.

Remarks on this clonotype: As the CDR3 is not closed by the conserved phenylalanine or tryptophan, this likely results from a read error. V usage is TRBV6-5 and J usage is TRBJ1-1; D is unresolved. Per the germline V gene, CDR1 is MNHEY and CDR2 is SVGAGI. The CDR3 totals 14 residues. Between the trimmed V and J ends, which lost 2 bases and 0 bases, there was a span of 7 bases. CDR3: CASSYRGVNTEAFI. DNA for the CDR3: TGTGCCAGCAGTTACCGGGGTGTGAACACTGAAGCTTTCATT.

V and J are TRBV20-1 and TRBJ2-5, with 7 bases fitting TRBD1. Germline assignment: CDR1 DFQATT and CDR2 SNEGSKA (reference sequence). Losses at the gene ends were 5 bases for V and 0 bases for J; bases not matched to a gene: 3. The CDR3 extends over 13 amino acids. CDR3: CSAEQGYQETQYF. CDR3 nucleotide sequence: TGCAGTGCTGAACAGGGGTACCAAGAGACCCAGTACTTC.